The clone carrying this T cell receptor beta chain was seen only once. TCRdb's table, derived via immunoSEQ multiplex PCR, lists solely in-frame clones and lacks some. Of about 220,000 clones in the sample, just over 85% were seen once. These data come from a study of blood T cell repertoires in COVID-19. Study-level background: Collection of acute and convalescent COVID-19 samples took place in the United States, Italy and Spain. PBMCs, B-cell-depleted T cells, or T cells were the source of the cDNA or gDNA that made up the material.

CDR3 length equals 15 residues. Per the germline V gene, CDR1 is SGHTA and CDR2 is FQGTGA. J lost 6 bases, V lost 2 bases, and 7 bases had no gene match. Sequenced: PBMCs or T cells enriched from blood (not recorded which). The rearrangement links TRBV7-3 to TRBJ2-7; 10 bases align to TRBD2. The TCR comes from a woman aged 45 to 65 with acute COVID-19. CDR3 DNA sequence: TGTGCCAGCAGCTTAGAACTAGCGGGGAGCCCCGAGCAGTACTTC. Protein sequence: CASSLELAGSPEQYF.